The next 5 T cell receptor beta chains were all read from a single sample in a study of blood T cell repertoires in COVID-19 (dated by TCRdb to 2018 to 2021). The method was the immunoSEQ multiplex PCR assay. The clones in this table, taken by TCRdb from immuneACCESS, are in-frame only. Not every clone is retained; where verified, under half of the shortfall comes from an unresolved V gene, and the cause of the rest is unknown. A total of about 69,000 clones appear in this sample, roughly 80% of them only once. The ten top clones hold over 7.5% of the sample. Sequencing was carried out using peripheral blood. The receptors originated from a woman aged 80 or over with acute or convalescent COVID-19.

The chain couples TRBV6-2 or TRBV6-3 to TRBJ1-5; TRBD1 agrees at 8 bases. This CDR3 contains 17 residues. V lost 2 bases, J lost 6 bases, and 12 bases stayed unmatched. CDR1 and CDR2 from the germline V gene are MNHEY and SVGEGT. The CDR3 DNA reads TGTGCCAGCAGTTACCTCCGGACAGGGCGTATGGGTCAGCCCCAGCATTTT. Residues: CASSYLRTGRMGQPQHF.

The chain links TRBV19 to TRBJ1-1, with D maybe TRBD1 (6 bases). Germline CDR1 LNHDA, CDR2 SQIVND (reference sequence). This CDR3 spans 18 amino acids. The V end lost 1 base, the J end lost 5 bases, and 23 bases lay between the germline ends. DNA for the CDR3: TGTGCCAGTAGTATAGTTGGGGGACACGGACGTCGAGGAACTGAAGCTTTCTTT. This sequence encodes CASSIVGGHGRRGTEAFF.

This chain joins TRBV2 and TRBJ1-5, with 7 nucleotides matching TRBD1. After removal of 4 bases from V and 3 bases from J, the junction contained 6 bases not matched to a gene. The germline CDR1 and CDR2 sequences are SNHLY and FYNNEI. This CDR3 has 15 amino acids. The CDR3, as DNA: TGTGCCAGCAGTGGCCCCGGGACAGTCAATCAGCCCCAGCATTTT. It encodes CASSGPGTVNQPQHF.

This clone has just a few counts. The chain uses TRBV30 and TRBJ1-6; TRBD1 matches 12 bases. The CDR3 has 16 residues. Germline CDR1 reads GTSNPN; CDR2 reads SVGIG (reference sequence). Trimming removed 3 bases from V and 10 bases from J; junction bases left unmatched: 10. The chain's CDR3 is CAWSRDRGQAPSPLHF. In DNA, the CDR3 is TGTGCCTGGAGCCGGGACAGGGGGCAAGCACCCTCACCCCTCCACTTT.

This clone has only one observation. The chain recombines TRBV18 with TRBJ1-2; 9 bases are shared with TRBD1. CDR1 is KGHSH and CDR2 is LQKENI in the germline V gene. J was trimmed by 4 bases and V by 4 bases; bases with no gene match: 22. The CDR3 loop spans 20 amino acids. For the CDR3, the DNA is TGTGCCAGCTCACTCTTCCTTCCGGGACAGGGACCTCCAGAAGGCTATGGCTACACCTTC. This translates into CASSLFLPGQGPPEGYGYTF. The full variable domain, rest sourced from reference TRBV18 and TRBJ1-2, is NAGVMQNPRHLVRRRGQEARLRCSPMKGHSHVYWYRQLPEEGLKFMVYLQKENIIDESGMPKERFSAEFPKEGPSILRIQQVVRGDSAAYFCASSLFLPGQGPPEGYGYTFGSGTRLTVV.